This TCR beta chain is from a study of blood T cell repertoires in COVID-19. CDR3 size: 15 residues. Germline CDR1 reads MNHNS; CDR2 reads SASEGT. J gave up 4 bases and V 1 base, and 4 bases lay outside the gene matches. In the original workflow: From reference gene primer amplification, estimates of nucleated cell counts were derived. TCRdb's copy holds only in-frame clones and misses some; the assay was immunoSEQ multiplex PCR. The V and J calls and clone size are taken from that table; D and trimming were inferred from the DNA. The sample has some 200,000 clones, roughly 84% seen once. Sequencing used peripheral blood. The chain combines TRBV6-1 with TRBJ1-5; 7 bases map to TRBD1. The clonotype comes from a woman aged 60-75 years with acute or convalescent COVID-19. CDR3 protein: CASSEVGTANQPQHF. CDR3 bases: TGTGCCAGCAGTGAAGTTGGGACAGCGAATCAGCCCCAGCATTTT.